This T cell receptor (beta chain) was sequenced in a study of shared clonotypes between healthy human individuals. What CD8 memory combined were CD45RO+ cells and CCR7-negative CD45RA+ TemRA cells. This CDR3 spans 16 amino acids. Germline-derived CDR1 and CDR2 are LNHNV and YYDKDF (reference sequence). Trimming removed 3 bases from V and 0 bases from J, with 9 bases in between. Study-wide points: Among donors, sharing of clonotypes was expected to be affected by sequencing depth.

At the deep level, the assay was run. Profiling relied on immunoSEQ multiplex PCR, and the TCRdb table lists in-frame clones only, not all of them. This table has fewer than 850,000 clones, about nine tenths appearing once. Notes on this clone: No antigen is known for it.

J is TRBJ2-6 and V is TRBV15, with D unclear. The clonotype comes from a man between 18 and 29 years old in good health. Some clones in this sample may be carry-over from other donors' samples. Sequenced material: memory CD8+ T cells from PBMCs. Regarding subset: CD45RO+ cells pooled with CCR7-negative TemRA cells. CDR3 region: CATSSDVSSGANVLTF. The CDR3, as DNA: TGTGCCACCAGCAGCGATGTAAGCTCTGGGGCCAACGTCCTGACTTTC.